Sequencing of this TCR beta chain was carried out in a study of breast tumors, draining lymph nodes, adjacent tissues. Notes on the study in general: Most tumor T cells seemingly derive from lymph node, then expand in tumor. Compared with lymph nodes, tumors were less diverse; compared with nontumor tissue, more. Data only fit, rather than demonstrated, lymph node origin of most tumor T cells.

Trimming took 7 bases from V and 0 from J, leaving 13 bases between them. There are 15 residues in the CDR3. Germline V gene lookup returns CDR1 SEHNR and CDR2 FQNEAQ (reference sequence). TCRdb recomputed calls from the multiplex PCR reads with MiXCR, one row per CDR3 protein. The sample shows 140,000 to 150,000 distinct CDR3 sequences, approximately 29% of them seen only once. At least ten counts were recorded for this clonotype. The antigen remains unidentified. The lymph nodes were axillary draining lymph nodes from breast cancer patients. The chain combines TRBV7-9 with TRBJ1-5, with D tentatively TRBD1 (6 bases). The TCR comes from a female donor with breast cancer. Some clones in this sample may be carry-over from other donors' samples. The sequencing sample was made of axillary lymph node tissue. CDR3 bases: TGTGCCAGCAACAGGGAGCCGAATAGCAATCAGCCCCAGCATTTT. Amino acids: CASNREPNSNQPQHF.